This is a list of T cell receptor beta chains from one sample in a study of cytotoxic CD8 clonotypes in ibrutinib-treated CLL. This table comes from immunoSEQ multiplex PCR, and its TCRdb copy is limited to in-frame clones, with some not included. The data show 45,000 to 60,000 clones, with around 55% seen just once and about a fifth held by the top ten. The material sequenced was PBMCs, taken after 24 months of ibrutinib treatment. These receptors all stem from a human donor with chronic lymphocytic leukemia. Both conserved end residues are part of each CDR3. A D gene is named only where the DNA matches it firmly. For some rows the clone size is stated as once, few or many, or as a class when expanded; others skip it.

j_gene,abundance,v_gene,d_gene,CDR3nt,CDR3aa
TRBJ2-5,.,TRBV5-1,.,TGCGCCAGCAGCTTCGGGAGCGGCCGCCTGGGGGAGACCCAGTACTTC,CASSFGSGRLGETQYF
TRBJ2-3,few,TRBV19,.,TGTGCCAGTACTGTGGGCCACACAGATACGCAGTATTTT,CASTVGHTDTQYF
TRBJ2-7,few,TRBV7-9,.,TGTGCCAGCAGCTTAGATGGAGGGCCCTACGAGCAGTACTTC,CASSLDGGPYEQYF
TRBJ1-6,.,TRBV6-5,.,TGTGCCAGCAGTGATGCTTCACCCCTCCACTTT,CASSDASPLHF
TRBJ2-2,few,TRBV10-1,.,TGCGCCAGCGCTGATGTCGGGTCCGGGGAGATGTTTTTT,CASADVGSGEMFF
TRBJ2-5,few,TRBV6-6,.,TGTGCCAGCAGTTACTCGGCCCCCGCAGCGGGGACCCAGTACTTC,CASSYSAPAAGTQYF
TRBJ1-5,.,TRBV30,TRBD1,TGTGCCTGGGGTACAGGGGATCGTGGCAATCAGCCCCAGCATTTT,CAWGTGDRGNQPQHF
TRBJ2-1,.,TRBV5-4,TRBD1,TGTGCCAGCAGCTTGGCCTCAGGACAGGGGAACAATGAGCAGTTCTTC,CASSLASGQGNNEQFF
TRBJ2-1,.,TRBV20-1,.,TGCAGTGTCCTTAGGCGGGATGAGCAGTTCTTC,CSVLRRDEQFF
TRBJ2-6,few,TRBV11-2,TRBD1,TGTGCCAGCAGCTGGGGACAGGGGAGGTCTGGGGCCAACGTCCTGACTTTC,CASSWGQGRSGANVLTF
TRBJ1-3,once,TRBV19,.,TGTGCCAGTAGTATGGGAGGTTCCCCATACGGAAACACCATATATTTT,CASSMGGSPYGNTIYF
TRBJ2-3,.,TRBV2,TRBD2,TGTGCCAGCAGTAGCGGGAGAGCGGATACGCAGTATTTT,CASSSGRADTQYF
TRBJ1-3,few,TRBV7-2,TRBD1,TGTGCCAGCAGCCCCACAGGGGGCGTTTTGGGAAACACCATATATTTT,CASSPTGGVLGNTIYF
TRBJ2-7,.,TRBV5-1,TRBD2,TGCGCCAGCAGCTTGAGGGGAGTTGCGGGAGGTGGCGAGCAGTACTTC,CASSLRGVAGGGEQYF
TRBJ2-4,.,TRBV7-9,TRBD1,TGTGCCAGCAGCTTAGGGACAGGGATAAACATTCAGTACTTC,CASSLGTGINIQYF
TRBJ1-2,.,TRBV5-1,.,TGCGCCAGCAGCTTCTCACCACAGTTATATGGCTACACCTTC,CASSFSPQLYGYTF
TRBJ2-5,few,TRBV18,.,TGTGCCAGCTCACCAAGACAGGGAGGGATCGAGACCCAGTACTTC,CASSPRQGGIETQYF
TRBJ1-6,many,TRBV7-9,TRBD1,TGTGCCAGCAGCTCGGGACAGCTAACAAGCTCCTATAATTCACCCCTCCACTTT,CASSSGQLTSSYNSPLHF
TRBJ1-5,.,TRBV2,.,TGTGCCATATCAGGAGGGGGGTATAGCAATCAGCCCCAGCATTTT,CAISGGGYSNQPQHF
TRBJ2-7,.,TRBV28,.,TGTGCCAGCCGAACTAGCTACGAGCAGTACTTC,CASRTSYEQYF
TRBJ2-6,.,TRBV5-1,.,TGCGCCAGCAGCCTCGGACGGGTCTCTGGGGCCAACGTCCTGACTTTC,CASSLGRVSGANVLTF
TRBJ2-5,.,TRBV27,.,TGTGCCAGCAGTTTCCAGTACCAAGAGACCCAGTACTTC,CASSFQYQETQYF
TRBJ2-5,.,TRBV6-6,.,TGTGCCAGCAGTTACGGCAGGTGGGAGACCCAGTACTTC,CASSYGRWETQYF
TRBJ1-2,once,TRBV10-3,.,TGTGCCATCACGTCCATCCCCGACTATGGCTACACCTTC,CAITSIPDYGYTF
TRBJ1-4,few,TRBV2,TRBD1,TGTGCCAGCAGTCGAGGACAGGGGGCAGGAATGTTGGCAACTAATGAAAAACTGTTTTTT,CASSRGQGAGMLATNEKLFF
TRBJ2-2,.,TRBV6-6,.,TGTGCCAGCAGTTACTCGACCCTTGGGACCGGGGAGCTGTTTTTT,CASSYSTLGTGELFF
TRBJ2-1,.,TRBV6-1,.,TGTGCCAGCAGTGGGATGTTGAGAGAGCAGTTCTTC,CASSGMLREQFF
TRBJ2-1,once,TRBV11-2,.,TGTGCCAGCAGCTTAGGTTCTAGCTACAATGAGCAGTTCTTC,CASSLGSSYNEQFF
TRBJ2-4,.,TRBV6-5,TRBD1,TGTGCCAGCAGTTTAACAGGGGGCGCATCCAAAAACATTCAGTACTTC,CASSLTGGASKNIQYF
TRBJ2-1,once,TRBV6-5,.,TGTGCCAGCAGTTCCACCGACAGCCACCCCTACAATGAGCAGTTCTTC,CASSSTDSHPYNEQFF
TRBJ1-2,.,TRBV6-5,.,TGTGCCAGCTCCTCTGGGGGGGGTATGCATGGCTACACCTTC,CASSSGGGMHGYTF
TRBJ1-5,.,TRBV27,.,TGTGCCAGCAACGGGGGATGGGGCCAGCCCCAGCATTTT,CASNGGWGQPQHF
TRBJ1-5,.,TRBV4-1,.,TGCGCCAGCAGCCAAGTAAGGTCAGGGGTCAATCAGCCCCAGCATTTT,CASSQVRSGVNQPQHF
TRBJ2-6,once,TRBV11-2,.,TGTGCCAGCAGCCAACCGGCCAAGCAACAAAGTCGGGCCAACGTCCTGACTTTC,CASSQPAKQQSRANVLTF
TRBJ2-7,few,TRBV6-5,.,TGTGCCAGCAGGGAATACTACGAGCAGTACTTC,CASREYYEQYF
TRBJ2-7,few,TRBV30,TRBD1,TGTGCCTGGGACGGACAGGGATACGAGCAGTACTTC,CAWDGQGYEQYF
TRBJ1-1,.,TRBV18,.,TGTGCCAGCTCGCTAGGACAGATGAACACTGAAGCTTTCTTT,CASSLGQMNTEAFF
TRBJ2-1,.,TRBV5-6,.,TGTGCCAGCAGCTCACCGAGGAAATCCTACAATGAGCAGTTCTTC,CASSSPRKSYNEQFF
TRBJ1-4,few,TRBV6-5,TRBD1,TGTGCCAGCAGTCGTCCGGGACAGGGGGGTGAAAAACTGTTTTTT,CASSRPGQGGEKLFF
TRBJ2-7,.,TRBV7-2,.,TGTGCCAGCAGCACCCTCTACGAGCAGTACTTC,CASSTLYEQYF
TRBJ2-7,.,TRBV5-1,.,TGCGCCAGCAGGTACTTACCGGGATCGTCCTACGAGCAGTACTTC,CASRYLPGSSYEQYF
TRBJ1-6,.,TRBV30,TRBD1,TGTGCCTGGAGTGTGGGGACAGGGATGAATTCACCCCTCCACTTT,CAWSVGTGMNSPLHF
TRBJ1-2,few,TRBV23-1,.,TGCGCCAGCAGTCAAGTGGCCATGTTTTCGGATACAATTAACTATGGCTACACCTTC,CASSQVAMFSDTINYGYTF
TRBJ2-1,.,TRBV25-1,TRBD1,TGTGCCAGCAGTGGACAAGACAGGGGGTCTGGCTACAATGAGCAGTTCTTC,CASSGQDRGSGYNEQFF
TRBJ1-2,.,TRBV6-6,TRBD1,TGTGCCAGCAGTTACTCGAATCCAGGGGGCATGTTTGGCTACACCTTC,CASSYSNPGGMFGYTF
TRBJ2-5,.,TRBV13,.,TGTGCCAGCAGCTTCGAGAAGGGAAGAGAGACCCAGTACTTC,CASSFEKGRETQYF
TRBJ1-1,many,TRBV10-3,TRBD1,TGTGCCACCGAAGGGGGCCCCAGGGCTGAAGCTTTCTTT,CATEGGPRAEAFF